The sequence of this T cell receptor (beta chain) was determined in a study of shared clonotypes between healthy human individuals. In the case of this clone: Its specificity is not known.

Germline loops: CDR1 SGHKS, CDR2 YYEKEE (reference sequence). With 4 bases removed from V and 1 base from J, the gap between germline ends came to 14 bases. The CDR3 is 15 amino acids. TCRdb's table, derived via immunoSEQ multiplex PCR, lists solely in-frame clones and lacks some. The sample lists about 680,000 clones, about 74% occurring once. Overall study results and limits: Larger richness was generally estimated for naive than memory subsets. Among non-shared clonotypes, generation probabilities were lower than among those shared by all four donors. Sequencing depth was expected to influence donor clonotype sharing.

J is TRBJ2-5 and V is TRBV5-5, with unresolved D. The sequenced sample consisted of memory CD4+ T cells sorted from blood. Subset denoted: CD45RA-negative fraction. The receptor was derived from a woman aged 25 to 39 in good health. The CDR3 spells CASSADGFLQETQYF. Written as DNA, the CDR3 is TGTGCCAGCAGCGCCGACGGATTCCTCCAAGAGACCCAGTACTTC. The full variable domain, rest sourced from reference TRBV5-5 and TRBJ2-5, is DAGVTQSPTHLIKTRGQQVTLRCSPISGHKSVSWYQQVLGQGPQFIFQYYEKEERGRGNFPDRFSARQFPNYSSELNVNALLLGDSALYLCASSADGFLQETQYFGPGTRLLVL.